This T cell receptor beta chain was observed in a study of Tregs in tolerant kidney transplant recipients. Study-wide results and caveats: Few patients were studied, so findings need validation in larger groups.

The data were produced by immunoSEQ multiplex PCR, yet TCRdb's version contains in-frame clones alone and is incomplete. The table has about 100,000 clones, nearly 90% seen once; the top ten hold 0.34%. This CDR3 has 16 amino acids. J was trimmed by 5 bases and V by 3 bases; bases with no gene match: 9. Per the germline V gene, CDR1 is MGHDK and CDR2 is SYGVNS. As for this clone: What it binds is unknown.

The V call is TRBV25-1, the J call TRBJ1-1, with 10 bases identical to TRBD1. The source is a human donor who received a combined kidney and bone marrow transplant. The material sequenced was CD4+ T cells from blood, taken before the transplant. The CDR3 region has the DNA TGTGCCAGCAGTGATTTGGGGGGGACAGGGGATACTGAAGCTTTCTTT. Protein sequence: CASSDLGGTGDTEAFF.